Described below is a single T cell receptor beta chain sequence and its context. The antigen it recognizes is unknown. Base qualities are not provided; no much larger clone lies one nucleotide away. The data derive from a study of T cell repertoires in ileal Crohn's disease (dated by TCRdb to the late 2010s). About the study as a whole: The median duration of disease was approximately 8.3 years, and at the time of surgery 30% to 35% of patients were active smokers. Every patient underwent surgery because of a complication, which was stricturing disease in approximately 61% of cases and penetrating disease in approximately 40%. Roughly half of the patients were given postoperative therapy, with more than 15 on anti-TNF agents and 10 to 12 on thiopurines. The TCR repertoire was analysed in around 50 patients with Crohn's disease drawn from a prospective multicentre cohort. The study was conducted in parallel with a multicentre cohort that was designed to identify predictors of early endoscopic recurrence following ileocolonic resection. A Rutgeerts score above i0 was used to define endoscopic postoperative recurrence. A total of 170 or so mucosal samples from 60 or so patients were sequenced, collected from several sites on the surgical specimen and at postoperative endoscopy.

Here is what the overall study found, with its caveats: Mucosal CD4 and CD8 T cells were sorted and sequenced only in a subgroup of patients, whose size was not stated. Patients who were active smokers at surgery had a significantly higher proportion of clonal expansions than non-smokers (about 27% vs 20%, p=0.02). Compared with CD4 T cells, sorted CD8 T cells held more high-frequency clones, which suggests that the mucosal expansions were mostly CD8. Endoscopic recurrence was found to be associated with higher high-frequency clone percentages at surgery, and recurrence was observed in all patients with clonality above 26.8% (18/57).

Relative to germline, V is 0 bases shorter and J is 9 bases shorter, with 9 bases between their ends. Counted from cysteine to phenylalanine, this CDR3 has 13 amino acids. Just the 39-base CDR3 DNA is kept, in frame starting at base 1. The germline V gene encodes CDR1 MNHEY and CDR2 SMNVEV (reference sequence). For commercial TCRB immunosequencing, about 500 nanograms of biopsy DNA were submitted for each sample. Adaptive Biotechnology amplified the CDR3 regions from genomic DNA with a two-step multiplex PCR designed to control amplification bias. Primers covering every V and J gene segment were used in the first PCR, while barcodes and Illumina adapters were added in the second PCR. An Illumina instrument was used to sequence the CDR3 libraries. In the source study's methods: Analysis combined the vendor-provided pipelines with custom analysis of raw data in R/Bioconductor under R version 3.3.0. Clonality, ranging from 0 to 1, was calculated as the inverse of the normalised Shannon entropy of all productive clones. The repertoire share taken up by the top 100 clones defined high-frequency clones, and only clones that passed a 95% confidence test were kept. Overlap between samples was measured with the Morisita-Horn index, while repertoire diversity was measured with the Simpson index. TCRdb stores this immuneACCESS table with in-frame sequences only. Part of the clones is absent; in the studies checked, under half of the shortfall reflects unresolved V genes, and no reason is known for the rest. For V, J and clone size, that table is used; D and trimming come from the DNA. For this sample the table gives 5,000 or so clones, of which around 73% were detected only once. Jointly, the top ten make up roughly an eighth of the sample.

Eligible patients were adults with ileal or ileocolonic Crohn's disease who had an indication for ileocolonic resection. Whole ileal mucosal biopsies were stored frozen at -80°C before DNA extraction. A TRizol-based method was used to extract genomic DNA from the frozen whole biopsies, and the DNA was quantified with a NanoDrop 2000 spectrophotometer. The sample was ileal tissue. This TCR was recovered from an adult with Crohn's disease. The sequence joins TRBV27 to TRBJ2-1; the D gene is perhaps TRBD1, from 6 matching bases. The DNA is as follows: TGTGCCAGCAGTTTATCAAACAGGGTTGAGCAGTTCTTC. Protein translation: CASSLSNRVEQFF.